These 16 T cell receptor beta chains came from one sample sequenced in a study of long-term antiretroviral therapy in people with HIV. Samples were assayed with immunoSEQ v3.0 at survey level. Sequenced by immunoSEQ multiplex PCR; TCRdb stores in-frame clones only, minus some. The sample contains approximately 15,000 clones, about 86% of which appear only once. The source was unsorted PBMCs, collected just before starting antiretroviral therapy. The receptors were sampled from a man aged 40-49 years with HIV.

The rearrangement joins TRBV11-3 to TRBJ2-1; no firm D call. The CDR3 runs to 13 residues. Germline V gene sequence: CDR1 SGHNT, CDR2 YENEEA. V lost 4 bases, J lost 7 bases, and 11 bases lay in between. The CDR3 DNA is TGTGCCAGCAGCTCATCCACCGTAAATGAGCAGTTCTTC. It specifies CASSSSTVNEQFF.

This chain uses TRBV6-1 with TRBJ1-2; no reliable D call. Germline V gene lookup returns CDR1 MNHNS and CDR2 SASEGT. The CDR3 loop spans 16 amino acids. V was pared by 1 base and J by 4 bases, with 16 bases between. This CDR3 is CASSEETPPGIYGYTF. CDR3 bases: TGTGCCAGCAGTGAAGAGACGCCGCCCGGGATCTATGGCTACACCTTC.

This rearrangement joins TRBV6-5 to TRBJ2-7, with a tentative D call TRBD2 (5 bases). V was cut by 2 bases and J by 6 bases, with 11 bases left in between. Germline CDR1 MNHEY, CDR2 SVGAGI. This CDR3 spans 13 amino acids. The CDR3 protein is CASSYRSGGEQYF. The DNA for the CDR3 is TGTGCCAGCAGTTACCGCAGCGGTGGCGAGCAGTACTTC.

This clone was picked up one time. J is TRBJ2-7 and V is TRBV5-6; 10 nucleotides align to TRBD1. The CDR3 consists of 15 residues. Germline-derived CDR1 and CDR2 are SGHDT and YYEEEE. Germline trimming cut 3 bases from V and 2 bases from J; bases unmatched to any gene: 5. The CDR3 DNA reads TGTGCCAGCAGCTGGGGACAGGGGTCAGCCTACGAGCAGTACTTC. This sequence encodes CASSWGQGSAYEQYF.

The chain couples TRBV10-3 to TRBJ1-1, with D tentatively TRBD1 (5 bases). This CDR3 has 15 amino acids. Trimming took 2 bases from V and 1 from J, leaving 11 bases between them. Germline lookup yields CDR1 ENHRY and CDR2 SYGVKD. The CDR3 region has the DNA TGTGCCATCAGTGAGCCTCCCGGGACGAACACTGAAGCTTTCTTT. Its protein product is CAISEPPGTNTEAFF.

V usage is TRBV5-8 and J usage is TRBJ1-5, with D maybe TRBD1 (6 bases). The CDR3 contains 16 residues. Trimming cost V 0 bases and J 3 bases, with 13 bases left between them. The germline V gene encodes CDR1 SGHTS and CDR2 YDEGEE. The CDR3 region is CASSLAQGSNNQPQHF. Written as DNA, the CDR3 is TGTGCCAGCAGCTTGGCCCAGGGGAGTAACAATCAGCCCCAGCATTTT.

The chain's CDR3 is CASSLWLGHEQYF. CDR3 nucleotide sequence: TGTGCCAGCAGCTTGTGGCTAGGGCACGAGCAGTACTTC. This chain links TRBV5-5 with TRBJ2-7; D is unclear. The germline V gene encodes CDR1 SGHKS and CDR2 YYEKEE (reference sequence). The CDR3 is made up of 13 amino acids. V was cut by 1 base and J by 5 bases, with 10 bases left in between.

The chain has TRBV28 and TRBJ2-2, with no clear D. The CDR3 sequence is 11 residues long. V gave up 3 bases and J gave up 7 bases, with 3 bases separating them. Germline CDR1 MDHEN, CDR2 SYDVKM. CDR3 protein: CASSFIGELFF. In DNA form, the CDR3 reads TGTGCCAGCAGTTTCATCGGGGAGCTGTTTTTT.

This clone came up once. This chain connects TRBV2 to TRBJ2-2; D possibly corresponds to TRBD1 (6 bases). Trimming took off 6 bases at V and 6 bases at J, with 20 bases between the two ends. Germline CDR1 SNHLY, CDR2 FYNNEI. The CDR3 is 16 amino acids. DNA of the CDR3: TGTGCCAGCAGCGACTTACTGCCAGGGGTTCCCGGGGAGCTGTTTTTT. It codes for CASSDLLPGVPGELFF.

The chain employs TRBV6-5 and TRBJ2-3; unclear D gene. The length of the CDR3 is 11 residues. CDR1 and CDR2 (germline): MNHEY, SVGAGI. V shed 11 bases and J shed 4 bases, with 10 bases lying between them. This chain's CDR3 is CAVGASDTQYF. CDR3 in DNA: TGTGCCGTAGGTGCCTCAGATACGCAGTATTTT.

This sequence joins TRBV5-8 and TRBJ2-2, with no clear D. The CDR3 length is 13 residues. The V gene's germline CDR1 is SGHTS and CDR2 YDEGEE. The V end lost 4 bases, the J end lost 5 bases, and 9 bases lay between the germline ends. The CDR3 DNA follows: TGTGCCAGCAGCGACACGGTGACCGGGGAGCTGTTTTTT. This gives the protein CASSDTVTGELFF.

The V and J genes are TRBV7-3 and TRBJ2-1, with 11 bases fitting TRBD2. The CDR3 sequence is 14 residues long. Germline lookup yields CDR1 SGHTA and CDR2 FQGTGA. J gave up 11 bases and V 3 bases, and 6 bases lay outside the gene matches. CDR3: CASSFSGGAFQQFF. The CDR3 DNA follows: TGTGCCAGCAGCTTTAGCGGGGGGGCTTTTCAGCAGTTCTTC.

This clone has more than one count but fewer than ten. The genes are TRBV6-1 and TRBJ1-1; D unresolved. The CDR3 runs 14 residues. From germline, CDR1 is MNHNS and CDR2 SASEGT. V was cut by 0 bases and J by 5 bases, with 10 bases left in between. The CDR3 is CASSEASGETEAFF. The CDR3 bases are TGTGCCAGCAGTGAAGCAAGTGGGGAGACTGAAGCTTTCTTT.

J is TRBJ2-4 and V is TRBV29-1; D uncertain. The CDR3 is 16 amino acids. V was shortened by 3 bases and J by 8 bases, with 23 bases between the two germline ends. Germline V CDR1 and CDR2: SQVTM, ANQGSEA. CDR3 region: CSVEPLRSAGQDIQYF. The CDR3 DNA reads TGCAGCGTTGAGCCATTAAGGTCGGCTGGGCAGGACATTCAGTACTTC.

This chain links TRBV9 with TRBJ1-2; 9 bases are a match to TRBD1. The CDR3 runs to 17 residues. V shed 4 bases, J shed 2 bases, and the junction held 12 bases outside the gene matches. CDR1 is SGDLS and CDR2 is YYNGEE in the germline V gene. CDR3 region: CASSPRVVDRGNYGYTF. For the CDR3, the DNA is TGTGCCAGCAGCCCGAGAGTGGTGGACAGGGGAAACTATGGCTACACCTTC.

The rearrangement uses TRBV2 and TRBJ2-7; tentatively, D is TRBD1 or TRBD2 (5 bases each). This CDR3 region has 15 residues. The germline gives CDR1 SNHLY, CDR2 FYNNEI. Trimming left V 6 bases short and J 0 bases short, with 15 bases between. The CDR3 protein is CASRLGRDSSYEQYF. The CDR3 coding sequence is TGTGCCAGCAGGTTGGGACGGGATAGCTCCTACGAGCAGTACTTC. The full variable domain, rest sourced from reference TRBV2 and TRBJ2-7, is EPEVTQTPSHQVTQMGQEVILRCVPISNHLYFYWYRQILGQKVEFLVSFYNNEISEKSEIFDDQFSVERPDGSNFTLKIRSTKLEDSAMYFCASRLGRDSSYEQYFGPGTRLTVT.